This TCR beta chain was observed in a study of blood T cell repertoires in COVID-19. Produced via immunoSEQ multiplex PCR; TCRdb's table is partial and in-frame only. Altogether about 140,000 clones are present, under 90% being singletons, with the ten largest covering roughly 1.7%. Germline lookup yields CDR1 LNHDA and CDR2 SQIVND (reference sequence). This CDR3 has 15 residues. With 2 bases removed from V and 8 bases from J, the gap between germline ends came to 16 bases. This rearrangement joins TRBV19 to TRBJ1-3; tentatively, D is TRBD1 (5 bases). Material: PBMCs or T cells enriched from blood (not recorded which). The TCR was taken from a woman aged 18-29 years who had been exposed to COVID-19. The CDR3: CASSISGGGRHTIYF. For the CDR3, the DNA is TGTGCCAGTAGTATAAGCGGCGGGGGAAGACACACCATATATTTT.